A single sample is the source of the 7 T cell receptor beta chains below, sequenced in a study of cytomegalovirus exposure and HLA in healthy donors. Primers included in the PCR were 60 Vbeta and 13 Jbeta primers. TCRdb's table, derived via immunoSEQ multiplex PCR, lists solely in-frame clones and lacks some. The sample shows fewer than 200,000 clones, 80% to 90% of them seen only once. Sequencing was carried out using PBMCs. All receptors come from a woman between 18 and 30 years old in good health and CMV-seronegative.

This clone was picked up one time. V and J are TRBV2 and TRBJ1-3; 9 positions match TRBD1. The CDR3 covers 15 residues. With V trimmed by 5 bases and J by 4 bases, 6 bases remained unmatched. Germline CDR1 and CDR2: SNHLY and FYNNEI. CDR3 sequence reads: CASSSGQGRGNTIYF. The CDR3 bases are TGTGCCAGCAGTTCCGGACAGGGGCGCGGAAACACCATATATTTT. Full variable domain (outside the CDR3, taken from reference TRBV2 and TRBJ1-3): EPEVTQTPSHQVTQMGQEVILRCVPISNHLYFYWYRQILGQKVEFLVSFYNNEISEKSEIFDDQFSVERPDGSNFTLKIRSTKLEDSAMYFCASSSGQGRGNTIYFGEGSWLTVV.

The chain has TRBV11-3 and TRBJ2-1; 7 nucleotides match TRBD1. The CDR3 is 12 amino acids. Germline CDR1 is SGHNT and CDR2 is YENEEA. V shed 5 bases, J shed 9 bases, and the junction held 4 bases outside the gene matches. The CDR3 DNA sequence: TGTGCCAGCAGCACAGGGGCGTTTGAGCAGTTCTTC. It is translated as CASSTGAFEQFF. The whole variable domain, filled in from reference TRBV11-3 and TRBJ2-1, reads EAGVVQSPRYKIIEKKQPVAFWCNPISGHNTLYWYLQNLGQGPELLIRYENEEAVDDSQLPKDRFSAERLKGVDSTLKIQPAELGDSAVYLCASSTGAFEQFFGPGTRLTVL.

This chain joins TRBV19 and TRBJ2-6; D is possibly TRBD1 (6 bases). With 4 bases removed from V and 3 bases from J, the gap between germline ends came to 10 bases. Germline V gene sequence: CDR1 LNHDA, CDR2 SQIVND (reference sequence). The CDR3 is 15 residues long. CDR3 protein: CASSSTGFGANVLTF. CDR3 nucleotide sequence: TGTGCCAGTAGTAGCACAGGGTTTGGGGCCAACGTCCTGACTTTC.

The chain couples TRBV30 to TRBJ2-7; D is possibly TRBD2 (5 bases). Trimming cost V 1 base and J 0 bases, with 7 bases left between them. There are 13 residues in the CDR3. Germline V CDR1 and CDR2: GTSNPN, SVGIG (reference sequence). CDR3 DNA sequence: TGTGCCTGGAGTGACGGGGTCTCCTACGAGCAGTACTTC. This sequence encodes CAWSDGVSYEQYF.

This clone was observed a few times. The chain couples TRBV6-5 to TRBJ2-7; maybe TRBD1 (5 bases). V shed 5 bases and J shed 3 bases, with 8 bases lying between them. The CDR3 contains 12 residues. Germline lookup yields CDR1 MNHEY and CDR2 SVGAGI. For the CDR3, the DNA is TGTGCCAGCAGTCGACAGTACTACGAGCAGTACTTC. It codes for CASSRQYYEQYF.

Only one count was recorded for this clone. The chain couples TRBV10-3 to TRBJ1-1; possible D gene TRBD1, 5 bases. CDR1 and CDR2 (germline): ENHRY, SYGVKD. The CDR3 is 14 residues long. V lost 2 bases and J 6 bases, leaving 13 bases between the germline ends. The CDR3 region is CAISEDRDFAEAFF. For the CDR3, the DNA is TGTGCCATCAGTGAGGACAGAGACTTTGCTGAAGCTTTCTTT.

The chain links TRBV7-9 to TRBJ2-3; D gene ambiguous. The CDR3 runs 11 residues. Looked up from germline, CDR1 is SEHNR and CDR2 is FQNEAQ (reference sequence). Trimming cost V 6 bases and J 3 bases, with 4 bases left between them. The CDR3 region has the DNA TGTGCCAGCAGTATAACAGATACGCAGTATTTT. It specifies CASSITDTQYF.